The clone carrying this T cell receptor (beta chain) occurred once. With 5 bases clipped from V and 2 bases from J, the junction kept 4 bases outside the gene matches. This CDR3 spans 14 amino acids. Germline CDR1 LNHNV, CDR2 YYDKDF (reference sequence). These data come from a study of control samples from healthy donors and cancer patients. Clones were read by immunoSEQ multiplex PCR, and TCRdb kept only the in-frame ones, dropping some. The sample has some 130,000 clones; about 94% are singletons. The chain couples TRBV15 to TRBJ2-3, with 7 bases identical to TRBD1. Sequencing used blood. This sequence was found in a man younger than 45 in good health. The CDR3 loop reads CATSRDRVTDTQYF. CDR3 bases: TGTGCCACCAGCCGTGACAGGGTCACAGATACGCAGTATTTT. The full variable domain, completed using reference TRBV15 and TRBJ2-3, is DAMVIQNPRYQVTQFGKPVTLSCSQTLNHNVMYWYQQKSSQAPKLLFHYYDKDFNNEADTPDNFQSRRPNTSFCFLDIRSPGLGDTAMYLCATSRDRVTDTQYFGPGTRLTVL.